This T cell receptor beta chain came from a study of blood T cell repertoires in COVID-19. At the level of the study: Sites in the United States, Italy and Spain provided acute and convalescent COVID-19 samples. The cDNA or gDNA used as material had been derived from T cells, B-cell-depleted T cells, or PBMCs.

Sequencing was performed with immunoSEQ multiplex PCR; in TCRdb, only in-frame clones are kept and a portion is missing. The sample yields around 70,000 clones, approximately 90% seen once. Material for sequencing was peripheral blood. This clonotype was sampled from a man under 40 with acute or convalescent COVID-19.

CDR3 sequence (DNA): TGTGCCAGCAGCCAGTTTAGCGGGGGCTACAATGAGCAGTTCTTC. Amino acids: CASSQFSGGYNEQFF. The chain joins TRBV14 to TRBJ2-1, with 9 bases identical to TRBD2. Looked up from germline, CDR1 is SGHDN and CDR2 is FVKESK. The trim removed 3 bases at V and 3 bases at J, leaving 3 bases unmatched. The CDR3 loop spans 15 amino acids. The whole variable domain, remainder taken from reference TRBV14 and TRBJ2-1, is EAGVTQFPSHSVIEKGQTVTLRCDPISGHDNLYWYRRVMGKEIKFLLHFVKESKQDESGMPNNRFLAERTGGTYSTLKVQPAELEDSGVYFCASSQFSGGYNEQFFGPGTRLTVL.